This T cell receptor (beta chain) was recovered during a study of PD-1 blockade in classical Hodgkin lymphoma. Looking at the study overall: With a 2-week interval, patients received intravenous nivolumab at 3 mg/kg.

Germline lookup yields CDR1 SGHAT and CDR2 FQDESV (reference sequence). With 2 bases removed from V and 5 bases from J, the gap between germline ends came to 9 bases. The CDR3 length is 13 residues. Regarding time point: cycle 4 day 1 (C4D1), after 6 weeks of nivolumab. With no exception, relapse followed autologous stem cell transplantation in all patients, and brentuximab vedotin exposure varied. Negative selection with magnets was how CD8+ T cells were isolated from the thawed PBMCs. Sequencing was performed with immunoSEQ multiplex PCR; in TCRdb, only in-frame clones are kept and a portion is missing. The repertoire holds approximately 16,000 clones, with 89% as singletons.

J is TRBJ2-5 and V is TRBV11-1; D is possibly TRBD1 (6 bases). Sequences were derived from CD8+ T cells from blood, sampled before the fourth cycle of nivolumab. The origin of this receptor is a human donor with classical Hodgkin lymphoma. CDR3 nucleotide sequence: TGTGCCAGCAGCTTATGGGGGCTGGAGACCCAGTACTTC. Translating gives CASSLWGLETQYF.